Described below is a single TCR beta chain sequence and its context. Profiling relied on immunoSEQ multiplex PCR, and the TCRdb table lists in-frame clones only, not all of them. The sample holds 150,000 to 250,000 clones, about nine tenths seen once. The study counted Cohort 3 donors as recovered given two negative PCRs, clearance, or symptom resolution. This entry belongs to a study of blood T cell repertoires in COVID-19. Trimming pared 5 bases from V and 10 bases from J, leaving 17 bases between. The CDR3 covers 13 residues. Germline V gene data show CDR1 as SGHAT and CDR2 as FQNNGV. This sequence was found in a woman in her thirties who had recovered from COVID-19. The chain recombines TRBV11-2 with TRBJ1-2, with D possibly matching TRBD1 (5 bases). The sample comprised PBMCs or T cells enriched from blood (not recorded which). CDR3 nucleotide sequence: TGTGCCAGCAGCCGGACAAATTTTATTGACTACACCTTC. Its protein is CASSRTNFIDYTF.